A selection of T cell receptor beta chains follows, all from one sample in a study of cytomegalovirus exposure and HLA in healthy donors. This table comes from immunoSEQ multiplex PCR, and its TCRdb copy is limited to in-frame clones, with some not included. The sample consists of 100,000 to 150,000 clones, about 80% of them appearing once. Specimen: PBMCs. Every receptor here comes from a male donor in good health and CMV-seronegative. Each CDR3 is given with its conserved first and last residue. D genes are given only for firm matches.

V gene: TRBV4-3; J gene: TRBJ2-7; D gene: TRBD1; CDR3 protein: CASSQEEGTGGYEQYF
V gene: TRBV5-4; J gene: TRBJ1-2; D gene: .; CDR3 protein: CASSKQDDYTF
V gene: TRBV25-1; J gene: TRBJ1-1; D gene: TRBD1; CDR3 protein: CASSDLQDRGMEAFF
V gene: TRBV7-6; J gene: TRBJ2-7; D gene: .; CDR3 protein: CASSLAAEFDEQYF
V gene: TRBV28; J gene: TRBJ1-3; D gene: .; CDR3 protein: CASRFPAPGGNTIYF
V gene: TRBV18; J gene: TRBJ2-3; D gene: TRBD2; CDR3 protein: CASSPPSSASGGWWSDTQYF
V gene: TRBV7-2; J gene: TRBJ1-2; D gene: .; CDR3 protein: CASTTGTYGYTF
V gene: TRBV29-1; J gene: TRBJ2-6; D gene: .; CDR3 protein: CSARDTSGANGLTF
V gene: TRBV2; J gene: TRBJ1-2; D gene: TRBD1; CDR3 protein: CASSEGKGRGRHGYTF
V gene: TRBV7-2; J gene: TRBJ2-7; D gene: TRBD2; CDR3 protein: CASSTWGGSLYEQYF
V gene: TRBV6-5; J gene: TRBJ2-2; D gene: .; CDR3 protein: CASSLEQAVTGELFF
V gene: TRBV7-9; J gene: TRBJ2-2; D gene: TRBD1; CDR3 protein: CASSLADRAGGELFF
V gene: TRBV19; J gene: TRBJ2-3; D gene: TRBD1; CDR3 protein: CASSIRSMTGALDTQYF